This T cell receptor (beta chain) derives from a study of shared clonotypes between healthy human individuals. This table comes from immunoSEQ multiplex PCR, and its TCRdb copy is limited to in-frame clones, with some not included. In the table there are about 330,000 clones, around 87% of which are singletons. The specimen was memory CD8+ T cells sorted from blood. The subset is: CD45RO+ cells pooled with CCR7-negative TemRA cells. The clonotype originates from a young man in good health.

The CDR3 nucleotides are TGTGCCAGCAGTCTCGGGCAGGGACCACAAGAGACCCAGTACTTC. Its translation: CASSLGQGPQETQYF. V usage is TRBV7-9 and J usage is TRBJ2-5; either TRBD1 or TRBD2 may supply D (5 bases each). Trimming took 6 bases from V and 2 from J, leaving 16 bases between them. The length of the CDR3 is 15 residues. CDR1 and CDR2 from the germline V gene are SEHNR and FQNEAQ (reference sequence).